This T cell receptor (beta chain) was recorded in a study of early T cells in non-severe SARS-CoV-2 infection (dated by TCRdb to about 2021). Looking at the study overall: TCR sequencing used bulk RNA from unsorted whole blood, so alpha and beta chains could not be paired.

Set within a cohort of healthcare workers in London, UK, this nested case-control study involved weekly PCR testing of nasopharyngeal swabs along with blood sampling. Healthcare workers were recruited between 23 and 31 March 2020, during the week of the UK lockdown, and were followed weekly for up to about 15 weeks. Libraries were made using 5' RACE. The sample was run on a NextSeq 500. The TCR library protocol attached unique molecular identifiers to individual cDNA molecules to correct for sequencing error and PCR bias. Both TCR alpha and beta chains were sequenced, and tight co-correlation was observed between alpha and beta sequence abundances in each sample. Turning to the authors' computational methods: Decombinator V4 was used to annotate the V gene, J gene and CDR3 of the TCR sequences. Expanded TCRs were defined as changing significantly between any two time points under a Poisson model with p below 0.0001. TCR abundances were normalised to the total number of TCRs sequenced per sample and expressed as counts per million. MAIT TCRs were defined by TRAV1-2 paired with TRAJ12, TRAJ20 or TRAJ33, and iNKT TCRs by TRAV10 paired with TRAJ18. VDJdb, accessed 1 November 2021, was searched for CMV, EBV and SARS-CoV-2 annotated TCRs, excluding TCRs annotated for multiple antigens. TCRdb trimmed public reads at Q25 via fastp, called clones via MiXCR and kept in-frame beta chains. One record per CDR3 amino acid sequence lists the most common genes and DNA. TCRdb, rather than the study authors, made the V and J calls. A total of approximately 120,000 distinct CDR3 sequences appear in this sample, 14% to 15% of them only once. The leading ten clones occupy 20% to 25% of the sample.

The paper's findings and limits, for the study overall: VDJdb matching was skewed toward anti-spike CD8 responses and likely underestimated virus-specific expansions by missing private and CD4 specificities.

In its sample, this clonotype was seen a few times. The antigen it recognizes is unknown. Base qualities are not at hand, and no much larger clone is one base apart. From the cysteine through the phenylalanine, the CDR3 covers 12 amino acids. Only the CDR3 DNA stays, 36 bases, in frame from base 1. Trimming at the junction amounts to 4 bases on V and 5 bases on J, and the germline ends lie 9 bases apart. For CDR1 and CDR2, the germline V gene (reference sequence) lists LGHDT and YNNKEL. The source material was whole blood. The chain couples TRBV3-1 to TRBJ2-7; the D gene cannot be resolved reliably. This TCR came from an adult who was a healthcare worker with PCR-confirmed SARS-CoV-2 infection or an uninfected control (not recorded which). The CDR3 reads CASSRGEDEQYF. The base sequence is TGTGCCAGCAGCCGAGGAGAGGACGAGCAGTACTTC.